The rows below give T cell receptor beta chains drawn from one sample of a study of CD8 T cells in ankylosing spondylitis. MiXCR was run by TCRdb on the 5' RACE reads, yielding one entry per CDR3 protein. The sample lists roughly 90,000 distinct CDR3 sequences, about 8.5% occurring once. Material: blood, either unsorted or a sorted T cell fraction (not recorded which). The receptors originated from a male donor with ankylosing spondylitis or in good health (not recorded which). CDR3s include the opening cysteine and the closing phenylalanine or tryptophan. The D gene is left open where the match is weak. The size of a clone is reported for some rows only, either as once, few or many, or as a class for expanded clones.

V gene	D gene	clone size	J gene	CDR3 protein	CDR3 DNA
TRBV19	.	few	TRBJ2-3	CASSRPSLGTDTQYF	TGTGCCAGTAGTCGCCCCTCGTTAGGCACAGATACGCAGTATTTT
TRBV5-1	TRBD2	many	TRBJ2-1	CASSFVLAGGSREQFF	TGCGCCAGCAGCTTCGTGCTAGCGGGAGGATCCCGTGAGCAGTTCTTC
TRBV20-1	TRBD2	once	TRBJ2-3	CSARVAGAGLLTSTDTQYF	TGCAGTGCTAGGGTAGCGGGGGCCGGCCTTCTTACTAGCACAGATACGCAGTATTTT
TRBV7-2	.	many	TRBJ1-2	CASSLANTNYGYTF	TGTGCCAGCAGCTTGGCAAATACTAACTATGGCTACACCTTC
TRBV27	.	many	TRBJ1-6	CASSFGRDNSPLHF	TGTGCCAGCAGTTTTGGCCGGGATAATTCACCCCTCCACTTT
TRBV10-2	TRBD2	.	TRBJ2-1	CASRDLPRLAGVEKASHNEQFF	TGCGCCAGCAGAGACCTACCTCGGCTAGCGGGAGTAGAGAAGGCCTCCCACAATGAGCAGTTCTTC
TRBV3-1	.	many	TRBJ2-2	CASSQGLTATAKLFF	TGTGCCAGCAGCCAAGGCCTCACCGCCACAGCGAAGCTGTTTTTT
TRBV4-1	.	few	TRBJ2-2	CASSHRTAPGTGELFF	TGCGCCAGCAGCCACCGGACAGCTCCGGGCACCGGGGAGCTGTTTTTT
TRBV14	TRBD2	many	TRBJ2-1	CASSPELAGSSDEQFF	TGTGCCAGCAGCCCCGAACTAGCGGGCTCTTCGGATGAGCAGTTCTTC
TRBV6-2/TRBV6-3	.	many	TRBJ2-1	CASSSRDVEQFF	TGTGCCAGCAGTTCCAGGGACGTGGAGCAGTTCTTC
TRBV5-6	.	many	TRBJ2-1	CASSSTLGHNEQFF	TGTGCCAGCAGCTCAACCCTAGGGCACAATGAGCAGTTCTTC
TRBV4-1	.	many	TRBJ1-4	CASSQGRTEEKLFF	TGCGCCAGCAGCCAAGGGAGAACGGAGGAAAAACTGTTTTTT
TRBV30	.	few	TRBJ2-5	CAWSPAEYF	TGTGCCTGGAGTCCTGCCGAGTACTTC
TRBV27	TRBD1	many	TRBJ2-2	CATKGTVNTGELFF	TGTGCCACCAAAGGGACAGTCAACACCGGGGAGCTGTTTTTT
TRBV7-3	TRBD1	few	TRBJ2-1	CASSSGTGRYNEQFF	TGTGCCAGCAGCTCCGGGACAGGGCGGTACAATGAGCAGTTCTTC
TRBV20-1	TRBD1	many	TRBJ1-1	CSARKPRGLGTEAFF	TGCAGTGCTCGAAAGCCCAGGGGGCTAGGTACTGAAGCTTTCTTT
TRBV20-1	TRBD1	many	TRBJ2-7	CSAQGDRGKPEQYF	TGCAGTGCTCAGGGGGACAGGGGGAAACCCGAGCAGTACTTC
TRBV4-2	TRBD2	few	TRBJ2-7	CASSQGEGGLATYEQYF	TGTGCCAGCAGCCAAGGTGAGGGGGGACTAGCGACCTACGAGCAGTACTTC
TRBV11-2	TRBD2	many	TRBJ2-3	CASSQIAGPSTDTQYF	TGTGCCAGCAGCCAAATAGCGGGGCCTAGCACAGATACGCAGTATTTT
TRBV5-1	TRBD1	many	TRBJ1-2	CASSPRQGLGYTF	TGCGCCAGCAGCCCCAGACAGGGGCTAGGCTACACCTTC
TRBV2	.	many	TRBJ2-1	CASSVGNEQFF	TGTGCCAGCAGTGTGGGCAATGAGCAGTTCTTC
TRBV9	TRBD1	many	TRBJ1-6	CASSGGQGYSPLHF	TGTGCCAGCAGCGGGGGACAGGGATATTCACCCCTCCACTTT
TRBV6-4	TRBD1	many	TRBJ1-2	CASSRTGSAGQAGWYGYTF	TGTGCCAGCAGTCGGACAGGTTCGGCAGGGCAGGCGGGATGGTATGGCTACACCTTC
TRBV20-1	.	many	TRBJ1-6	CSARDEGQPYNSPLHF	TGCAGTGCTAGAGATGAGGGGCAGCCCTATAATTCACCCCTCCACTTT
TRBV7-2	.	many	TRBJ2-3	CASSLRDFRTDTQYF	TGTGCCAGCAGCCTTCGGGACTTCCGCACAGATACGCAGTATTTT
TRBV7-2	.	few	TRBJ2-5	CASTPTRETQYF	TGTGCCAGCACTCCAACTAGGGAGACCCAGTACTTC
TRBV19	TRBD1	.	TRBJ2-2	CASGQQTGAGGELFF	TGTGCCAGTGGTCAACAAACAGGGGCCGGCGGGGAGCTGTTTTTT
TRBV6-5	.	many	TRBJ2-2	CASSYRSGGELFF	TGTGCCAGCAGTTACCGTTCGGGCGGGGAGCTGTTTTTT
TRBV29-1	TRBD2	few	TRBJ2-1	CSLWTSGSNEQFF	TGCAGCTTATGGACTAGCGGGAGTAATGAGCAGTTCTTC
TRBV7-8	.	many	TRBJ2-2	CASSFSRLFGLVLTTGELFF	TGTGCCAGCAGCTTTTCGCGTCTTTTCGGTTTAGTTTTGACCACCGGGGAGCTGTTTTTT
TRBV5-1	TRBD1	many	TRBJ2-3	CASSPMGQGSNTQYF	TGCGCCAGCAGCCCTATGGGACAGGGTTCTAATACGCAGTATTTT
TRBV9	.	many	TRBJ1-3	CASSDGGRNTIYF	TGTGCCAGCAGCGATGGCGGGAGAAACACCATATATTTT
TRBV14	TRBD1	.	TRBJ2-2	CASSQDRGIQGANTGELFF	TGTGCCAGCAGCCAAGATAGGGGGATACAGGGGGCGAACACCGGGGAGCTGTTTTTT
TRBV6-2/TRBV6-3	TRBD2	many	TRBJ2-7	CASSLGTKSFYEQYF	TGTGCCAGCAGTCTCGGGACTAAGAGCTTCTACGAGCAGTACTTC
TRBV2	TRBD1	many	TRBJ2-7	CASPPGQGSYEQYF	TGTGCCAGCCCCCCGGGACAGGGATCCTACGAGCAGTACTTC
TRBV10-2	TRBD2	many	TRBJ2-5	CASSEPERGGRETQYF	TGCGCCAGCAGTGAGCCGGAGCGGGGGGGCAGGGAGACCCAGTACTTC
TRBV7-2	TRBD2	many	TRBJ2-1	CASSRTSGGNEQFF	TGTGCCAGCAGCCGGACTAGCGGGGGGAATGAGCAGTTCTTC
TRBV6-2/TRBV6-3	.	many	TRBJ1-5	CASSGGIRSGKSNQPQHF	TGTGCCAGCAGTGGAGGAATTAGGTCCGGGAAAAGCAATCAGCCCCAGCATTTT
TRBV5-1	TRBD2	many	TRBJ2-5	CASSLVAGVGKETQYF	TGCGCCAGCAGCTTGGTAGCGGGAGTTGGGAAAGAGACCCAGTACTTC
TRBV4-2	TRBD2	many	TRBJ2-3	CASSQEWASGGPDTQYF	TGTGCCAGCAGCCAAGAATGGGCTAGCGGGGGGCCAGATACGCAGTATTTT
TRBV5-5	.	many	TRBJ1-4	CASSSDLFGEKLFF	TGTGCCAGCAGCTCCGACCTCTTCGGGGAAAAACTGTTTTTT
TRBV15	.	many	TRBJ1-4	CATSITRGTNEKLFF	TGTGCCACCAGCATAACTCGAGGAACTAATGAAAAACTGTTTTTT
TRBV20-1	.	many	TRBJ2-5	CSAQGNRETQYF	TGCAGTGCCCAGGGCAATAGAGAGACCCAGTACTTC
TRBV29-1	.	many	TRBJ2-7	CSVEEGAGDTFYEQYF	TGCAGCGTTGAAGAAGGGGCCGGGGATACCTTCTACGAGCAGTACTTC
TRBV27	.	many	TRBJ2-7	CASSPNPDRSPYEQYF	TGTGCCAGCAGTCCGAATCCTGACAGGAGTCCCTACGAGCAGTACTTC
TRBV11-2	.	many	TRBJ2-1	CASSLVGQFF	TGTGCCAGCAGCTTAGTGGGGCAGTTCTTC
TRBV5-1	.	many	TRBJ2-1	CASSLVSAGSYNEQFF	TGCGCCAGCAGCTTGGTGTCGGCAGGTTCCTACAATGAGCAGTTCTTC
TRBV6-2/TRBV6-3	TRBD2	.	TRBJ2-2	CASSSSGGAKELFF	TGTGCCAGCAGTTCGAGCGGGGGGGCCAAGGAGCTGTTTTTT
TRBV12-3/TRBV12-4	TRBD1	many	TRBJ1-2	CASSLDRGYGYTF	TGTGCCAGCAGTCTCGACAGGGGCTATGGCTACACCTTC
TRBV7-2	.	many	TRBJ2-3	CASSLRRITDTQYF	TGTGCCAGCAGCTTAAGGCGCATCACAGATACGCAGTATTTT
TRBV4-3	TRBD1	many	TRBJ2-7	CASSPAAGPPGGKYYEQYF	TGCGCCAGCAGCCCAGCAGCTGGACCACCAGGGGGAAAGTACTACGAGCAGTACTTC
TRBV13	.	.	TRBJ2-7	CASSLGIGLAEQYF	TGTGCCAGCAGCTTAGGTATAGGGTTGGCCGAGCAGTACTTC
TRBV9	.	.	TRBJ1-5	CASRGEESDQPQHF	TGTGCCAGCAGAGGGGAGGAATCCGATCAGCCCCAGCATTTT
TRBV20-1	.	many	TRBJ2-3	CSASSSISDTQYF	TGCAGTGCCAGTTCCTCGATTTCAGATACGCAGTATTTT